Listed below are T cell receptor beta chains from one sample, sequenced in a study of T cells in Graves' hyperthyroidism and ophthalmopathy. MiXCR, run by TCRdb on the multiplex PCR reads, gives a single entry per CDR3 protein. The table includes under 400,000 distinct CDR3 sequences, around 13% detected once. The sample was blood. Receptor source: a woman in her late teens or twenties with Graves' hyperthyroidism. Each CDR3 is given with its conserved first and last residue. A D gene is named only where the DNA matches it firmly. Clone size, where shown, is once, few, many, or a class for clones that have expanded.

TRBJ2-1,TRBV3-1,20,TRBD2,many,CASSQEIGLAGGWGDNEQFF,TGTGCCAGCAGCCAAGAAATAGGTCTAGCGGGAGGATGGGGGGACAATGAGCAGTTCTTC
TRBJ1-1,TRBV28,12,-,many,CASNRGRTEAFF,TGTGCCAGCAATCGGGGACGTACTGAAGCTTTCTTT
TRBJ1-1,TRBV10-3,14,-,many,CAISESAYGTEAFF,TGTGCCATCAGTGAGTCTGCGTACGGCACTGAAGCTTTCTTT
TRBJ2-7,TRBV28,15,-,many,CASSLMGRGTYEQYF,TGTGCCAGCAGTTTGATGGGAAGAGGGACTTACGAGCAGTACTTC
TRBJ2-1,TRBV5-1,14,-,few,CASSFQDTYNEQFF,TGCGCCAGCAGCTTTCAGGATACCTACAATGAGCAGTTCTTC
TRBJ1-2,TRBV5-6,16,TRBD1,few,CASRVMGQGMHYGYTF,TGTGCCAGCAGGGTAATGGGACAGGGGATGCACTATGGCTACACCTTC
TRBJ1-6,TRBV7-9,12,-,-,CASSLDYSPLHF,TGTGCCAGCAGCTTAGATTACTCACCCCTCCACTTT
TRBJ1-2,TRBV28,13,-,many,CASSLGLIYGYTF,TGTGCCAGCAGTCTCGGACTCATCTATGGCTACACCTTC
TRBJ1-4,TRBV20-1,14,-,few,CSARDREYPGKLFF,TGCAGTGCTAGAGATCGAGAGTATCCCGGAAAACTGTTTTTT
TRBJ1-5,TRBV5-5,14,-,many,CASSLLADLRPQHF,TGTGCCAGCAGCTTGCTGGCAGATCTGAGGCCCCAGCATTTT
TRBJ2-3,TRBV11-2,16,-,many,CASSLLFLSSTDTQYF,TGTGCCAGCAGCCTCCTATTTCTCTCTAGCACAGATACGCAGTATTTT
TRBJ2-7,TRBV9,14,-,few,CASSVQEPSYEQYF,TGTGCCAGCAGCGTTCAGGAGCCATCCTACGAGCAGTACTTC
TRBJ1-2,TRBV4-1,16,TRBD1,-,CASSQEGTRGDYGYTF,TGCGCCAGCAGCCAAGAAGGGACCAGGGGGGACTATGGCTACACCTTC
TRBJ2-5,TRBV7-6,18,TRBD2,few,CASSRKPRVAGAWETQYF,TGTGCCAGCAGCCGAAAGCCTAGGGTAGCGGGAGCTTGGGAGACCCAGTACTTC
TRBJ2-1,TRBV27,16,TRBD2,few,CASSLGGGAPYNEQFF,TGTGCCAGCAGTTTAGGCGGGGGGGCCCCCTACAATGAGCAGTTCTTC
TRBJ1-5,TRBV3-1,20,-,many,CASSQSALGTVGYSNQPQHF,TGTGCCAGCAGCCAAAGCGCCCTCGGGACGGTTGGGTATAGCAATCAGCCCCAGCATTTT
TRBJ2-3,TRBV28,11,-,many,CASSSLEAQYF,TGTGCCAGCAGTTCACTCGAGGCGCAGTATTTT
TRBJ2-6,TRBV11-1,16,TRBD1,many,CASSSGTGAGANVLTF,TGTGCCAGCAGCTCCGGGACAGGGGCTGGGGCCAACGTCCTGACTTTC
TRBJ2-5,TRBV9,13,-,many,CASSPSPMETQYF,TGTGCCAGCAGCCCGAGCCCTATGGAGACCCAGTACTTC
TRBJ1-4,TRBV30,14,-,few,CAWSVLGGDEKLFF,TGTGCCTGGAGTGTACTTGGGGGTGACGAAAAACTGTTTTTT
TRBJ1-5,TRBV12-3/TRBV12-4,18,-,many,CASSLGPRGLDNNQPQHF,TGTGCCAGCAGTTTAGGGCCCCGGGGTCTAGATAACAATCAGCCCCAGCATTTT
TRBJ2-1,TRBV3-1,14,-,many,CASSQNDLHNEQFF,TGTGCCAGCAGCCAAAATGACCTACACAATGAGCAGTTCTTC
TRBJ1-1,TRBV7-3,14,-,many,CASSLGLENTEAFF,TGTGCCAGCAGCTTGGGCCTTGAAAACACTGAAGCTTTCTTT
TRBJ1-3,TRBV28,14,-,many,CASIDRSSGNTIYF,TGTGCCAGCATTGACAGAAGCTCTGGAAACACCATATATTTT